Below are 7 T cell receptor beta chains sequenced from a single sample in a study of blood T cell repertoires in COVID-19. The assay was immunoSEQ multiplex PCR, and TCRdb's table has in-frame clones only and misses some. The table shows around 220,000 clones, with more than 80% occurring only once. Input material: peripheral blood. These receptors were collected from a woman over 75 with COVID-19, enrolled during active disease.

The chain has TRBV3-1 (or the pseudogene TRBV3-2) and TRBJ2-7; unclear D gene. V was cut by 2 bases and J by 5 bases, with 10 bases left in between. This CDR3 comprises 13 residues. The germline V gene encodes CDR1 LGHDT and CDR2 YNNKEL (reference sequence). CDR3 loop: CASSQMKLNEQYF. The CDR3 nucleotides are TGTGCCAGCAGCCAAATGAAACTTAACGAGCAGTACTTC.

This chain connects TRBV18 to TRBJ2-1; TRBD2 matches at 7 bases. Unmatched junction bases numbered 9, after V lost 5 bases and J lost 5 bases. From germline, CDR1 is KGHSH and CDR2 LQKENI. The CDR3 has 15 residues. The CDR3 region has the DNA TGTGCCAGCTCATTAAGCGGGGTCCGAAACAATGAGCAGTTCTTC. This encodes CASSLSGVRNNEQFF.

This rearrangement joins TRBV12-5 to TRBJ2-2; D might be TRBD1 (5 bases). Germline V gene lookup returns CDR1 LGHNT and CDR2 FRNRAP. Trimming cost V 3 bases and J 8 bases, with 13 bases left between them. The CDR3 spans 14 residues. The CDR3 DNA reads as TGTGCTAGTGGTTTTGGACAACATGGGGGGGAGCTGTTTTTT. Protein: CASGFGQHGGELFF.

CDR3 region: CASSYAPNTGAGELFF. As DNA, the CDR3 is TGTGCCAGCAGTTACGCACCGAATACAGGTGCCGGGGAGCTGTTTTTT. The rearrangement links TRBV6-5 to TRBJ2-2, with D possibly TRBD1 on 5 matching bases. This CDR3 has 16 amino acids. CDR1 and CDR2 (germline): MNHEY, SVGAGI. Trimming took off 2 bases at V and 6 bases at J, with 16 bases between the two ends.

The chain joins TRBV7-2 to TRBJ1-5; maybe TRBD1 (6 bases). CDR3 length: 15 amino acids. V was clipped by 2 bases and J by 3 bases, with 11 bases between them. Germline CDR1 and CDR2: SGHTA and FQGNSA. The CDR3 loop is CASSLHGQSNQPQHF. The CDR3 nucleotides are TGTGCCAGCAGCTTACACGGACAGTCCAATCAGCCCCAGCATTTT.

This clone was detected once. The rearrangement uses TRBV3-1 (or the pseudogene TRBV3-2) and TRBJ2-2; D is possibly TRBD1 (6 bases). CDR3 length equals 15 residues. The germline V gene has CDR1 LGHDT and CDR2 YNNKEL (reference sequence). V lost 1 base and J 7 bases, leaving 13 bases between the germline ends. CDR3 in amino acids: CASSQVSPGHGELFF. DNA of the CDR3: TGTGCCAGCAGCCAAGTTTCACCGGGACACGGGGAGCTGTTTTTT.

V gene TRBV29-1 combines with J gene TRBJ2-3; 15 bases map to TRBD2. Trimming removed 5 bases from V and 3 bases from J; junction bases left unmatched: 6. The length of the CDR3 is 16 residues. Germline CDR1 SQVTM, CDR2 ANQGSEA. Here the CDR3 reads CSVLGTSGGRTDTQYF. The DNA for the CDR3 is TGCAGCGTTCTCGGGACTAGCGGGGGGAGGACAGATACGCAGTATTTT.